The T cell receptor beta chain under discussion was sequenced for a study of T-cell reconstitution after alpha-beta-depleted transplantation in children. The V gene lost 6 bases and the J gene lost 7 bases, with 15 bases spanning the gap. The CDR3 totals 14 residues. CDR1 and CDR2 (germline): MDHEN, SYDVKM. Using unique molecular identifiers, the investigators prepared the TCRbeta library. In TCRdb, the PCR reads were re-called with MiXCR into one record per CDR3 protein. The sample consists of about 1,000,000 distinct CDR3 sequences, 25% to 35% of them appearing once. This clonotype was seen just once.

This TCR was recovered from a boy younger than two who had a stem cell transplant for SCID, so the T cells may come from the graft donor. The specimen was PBMCs, mostly from graft donor cells, collected 360 days after TCRalphabeta/CD19-depleted stem cell transplant. The rearrangement uses TRBV28 and TRBJ2-2; D might be TRBD1 (6 bases). The chain's CDR3 is CASRNRVGDGELFF. In DNA form, the CDR3 reads TGTGCCAGCAGGAACAGGGTTGGGGACGGGGAGCTGTTTTTT. The full variable domain, rest sourced from reference TRBV28 and TRBJ2-2, is DVKVTQSSRYLVKRTGEKVFLECVQDMDHENMFWYRQDPGLGLRLIYFSYDVKMKEKGDIPEGYSVSREKKERFSLILESASTNQTSMYLCASRNRVGDGELFFGEGSRLTVL.